This paragraph reports one TCR beta chain. V was cut by 7 bases and J by 3 bases, with 13 bases left in between. CDR3 size: 14 residues. Germline V gene data show CDR1 as LNHDA and CDR2 as SQIVND (reference sequence). Assay: immunoSEQ multiplex PCR; the TCRdb copy retains only in-frame clones and omits some. The sample includes around 400,000 clones, 85% to 90% of them seen just once. The sample belongs to a study of blood T cell repertoires in COVID-19. Overall study context: The United States, Italy and Spain were the sources of the acute and convalescent COVID-19 samples.

Donors in Cohort 3 counted as recovered after two negative PCRs, clearance, or symptom resolution. The chain has TRBV19 and TRBJ1-5, with a tentative D call TRBD1 (5 bases). The sequence was obtained from a woman aged 30 to 39 who had recovered from COVID-19. Sequencing was performed on PBMCs or T cells enriched from blood (not recorded which). As DNA, the CDR3 is TGTGCCAGTAAGGAGGGGCCTAACAATCAGCCCCAGCATTTT. The encoded protein is CASKEGPNNQPQHF. Using reference TRBV19 and TRBJ1-5 for the parts outside the CDR3, the full variable domain is DGGITQSPKYLFRKEGQNVTLSCEQNLNHDAMYWYRQDPGQGLRLIYYSQIVNDFQKGDIAEGYSVSREKKESFPLTVTSAQKNPTAFYLCASKEGPNNQPQHFGDGTRLSIL.